This TCR beta chain was obtained from a study of T cells after yellow fever vaccination. Whole-study context: Fractions low in cell number were prepared with SMART-Seq v4 Ultra Low Input. Notes on the study in general: Though it reached lower strength, the secondary response hit its peak faster, day 5 versus 15. Reappearance after the booster was observed for most primary-vaccination clones (about 95% CD4, about 91% CD8).

The V gene's germline CDR1 is WSHSY and CDR2 SAAADI. CDR3 length: 12 residues. In the case of this clonotype: Its antigen is as yet unknown. Just one base apart from a much larger clone, this may be a read error.

TCRdb passed the 5' RACE reads through MiXCR, listing each CDR3 protein once. The repertoire has about 74,000 distinct CDR3 sequences, approximately 7% of them found once; the top ten carry around a third. V is TRBV10-2 and J is TRBJ2-7, with D unclear. The clonotype comes from a man younger than 35 who received the YFV17D yellow fever vaccine. The sequencing used CD8+ T cells sorted from PBMCs, collected 5 to 6 days after the first yellow fever vaccination. Here the CDR3 reads CTSSPVSYEQYF. CDR3 nucleotide sequence: TGCACCAGCAGTCCGGTTTCCTACGAGCAGTACTTC.